The 29 T cell receptor beta chains presented below share a single source sample, sequenced in a study of neurological immune-mediated disorders. The time point was: technical triplicate 3. Using its own MiXCR run on the 5' RACE reads, TCRdb lists one record per CDR3 protein. Here the sample spans some 30,000 distinct CDR3 sequences, roughly 16% being singletons. Sequenced: CD4+ T cells from blood. These receptor sequences come from a female donor with HTLV-1-associated myelopathy (HAM/TSP).

This clonotype occurred many times. The V gene is TRBV20-1, the J gene TRBJ2-1; TRBD2 matches at 12 bases. The CDR3 spans 14 residues. CDR1 DFQATT and CDR2 SNEGSKA come from the germline V gene (reference sequence). After removal of 5 bases from V and 9 bases from J, the junction contained 8 bases not matched to a gene. CDR3 nucleotides: TGCAGTGCTCCTACGGCTAGCGGGAGGGTTGAGCAGTTCTTC. It translates to CSAPTASGRVEQFF.

This clonotype came up many times. The J gene is TRBJ2-7, the V gene TRBV7-8, with 8 bases identical to TRBD2. The germline CDR1 and CDR2 sequences are SGHVS and FQNEAQ. The CDR3 totals 16 residues. With 0 bases clipped from V and 5 bases from J, the junction kept 9 bases outside the gene matches. The CDR3 nucleotides read TGTGCCAGCAGCTTAGCGGGCGGGGGGCCAGCCGACGAGCAGTACTTC. Its translation is CASSLAGGGPADEQYF.

There are many counts of this clonotype. The rearrangement links TRBV5-1 to TRBJ1-1, with unresolved D. V was pared by 2 bases and J by 0 bases, with 14 bases between. Germline V gene lookup returns CDR1 SGHRS and CDR2 YFSETQ. The CDR3 spans 16 residues. This CDR3 reads CASSFQTGAMNTEAFF. For the CDR3, the DNA is TGCGCCAGCAGCTTCCAGACCGGAGCCATGAACACTGAAGCTTTCTTT.

The CDR3 nucleotides read TGTGCCAGCAGTACTCACCAGGACGAGCAGTACTTC. Translating gives CASSTHQDEQYF. This sequence joins TRBV6-2 or TRBV6-3 and TRBJ2-7; D remains ambiguous. The CDR3 extends over 12 amino acids. V was pared by 5 bases and J by 5 bases, with 10 bases between. Germline CDR1 is MNHEY and CDR2 is SVGEGT.

This clonotype appeared a few times. CDR3: CASSQAQGPETQYF. As DNA, the CDR3 is TGTGCCAGCAGCCAAGCACAGGGGCCCGAGACCCAGTACTTC. J is TRBJ2-5 and V is TRBV4-2; 7 bases map to TRBD1. V shed 1 base and J 5 bases; nucleotides not matched to a gene: 4. Germline V gene sequence: CDR1 LGHNA, CDR2 YNFKEQ. The CDR3 spans 14 residues.

This clonotype was detected many times. V gene TRBV7-8 combines with J gene TRBJ2-7; 7 bases are a match to TRBD2. CDR1 and CDR2 (germline): SGHVS, FQNEAQ. V lost 5 bases, J lost 5 bases, and 18 bases stayed unmatched. The CDR3 totals 17 residues. CDR3 coding DNA: TGTGCCAGCAGCCAGAGTCGTATCGGCGGGAGAGGGCACGAGCAGTACTTC. Protein product: CASSQSRIGGRGHEQYF.

This clonotype was seen at least ten times. CDR3 loop: CSASPGTGAYEQYF. CDR3 coding DNA: TGCAGTGCTTCTCCCGGGACAGGGGCCTACGAGCAGTACTTC. This chain joins TRBV20-1 and TRBJ2-7, with 10 positions matching TRBD1. Unmatched junction bases numbered 6, after V lost 5 bases and J lost 2 bases. The CDR3 is 14 amino acids. CDR1 DFQATT and CDR2 SNEGSKA come from the germline V gene (reference sequence).

The sample holds many counts of this clonotype. Here the CDR3 DNA reads TGCAGTGCCAGGACTAGCGGGGGGGCTTCAGATACGCAGTATTTT. This sequence encodes CSARTSGGASDTQYF. This rearrangement joins TRBV20-1 to TRBJ2-3; 15 positions match TRBD2. The CDR3 length is 15 residues. The V gene's germline CDR1 is DFQATT and CDR2 SNEGSKA (reference sequence). The V gene end was trimmed by 6 bases and the J gene end by 4 bases; junction bases not matched to a gene: 5.

This clonotype was counted at least ten times. The J gene is TRBJ1-5, the V gene TRBV3-1; weak D call: TRBD1 (5 bases). The V end lost 1 base, the J end lost 1 base, and 5 bases lay between the germline ends. This CDR3 contains 14 residues. Germline lookup yields CDR1 LGHDT and CDR2 YNNKEL (reference sequence). Here the CDR3 DNA reads TGTGCCAGCAGCCAAGGGGACAGCAATCAGCCCCAGCATTTT. Its protein product is CASSQGDSNQPQHF.

In its sample, this clonotype was seen many times. V gene TRBV20-1 combines with J gene TRBJ1-2; D might be TRBD1 (5 bases). The V end was cut by 1 base, the J end by 4 bases, with 16 bases between. CDR3 length equals 15 residues. In germline, CDR1 is DFQATT, CDR2 SNEGSKA (reference sequence). CDR3 region: CSARALKGVGYGYTF. CDR3 nucleotide sequence: TGCAGTGCTAGAGCCCTGAAAGGGGTCGGCTATGGCTACACCTTC.

This clonotype was counted at least ten times. The chain recombines TRBV5-1 with TRBJ1-1; D call uncertain. The CDR3 is 13 residues long. V lost 0 bases, J lost 4 bases, and 7 bases lay in between. The germline CDR1 and CDR2 sequences are SGHRS and YFSETQ. The chain's CDR3 is CASSLAEATEAFF. The CDR3 region has the DNA TGCGCCAGCAGCTTGGCTGAAGCCACTGAAGCTTTCTTT.

This clonotype showed up many times. The rearrangement uses TRBV28 and TRBJ2-7; D remains unclear. The germline CDR1 and CDR2 sequences are MDHEN and SYDVKM. The CDR3 consists of 11 residues. Between the trimmed V and J ends, which lost 3 bases and 4 bases, there was a span of 4 bases. The DNA for the CDR3 is TGTGCCAGCAGTTTGCAGTACGAGCAGTACTTC. It specifies CASSLQYEQYF.

This clonotype appeared many times. The chain recombines TRBV10-3 with TRBJ2-2; 11 positions match TRBD2. The CDR3 covers 16 residues. Per germline, CDR1 ENHRY and CDR2 SYGVKD. V lost 6 bases to trimming and J lost 4 bases; unmatched junction nucleotides: 7. CDR3 sequence (DNA): TGTGCCATCAGCCTACTAGCGGGGGATCCCACCGGGGAGCTGTTTTTT. Amino acid sequence: CAISLLAGDPTGELFF.

This clonotype qualifies as medium-sized. V gene TRBV20-1 combines with J gene TRBJ2-3; TRBD2 agrees at 8 bases. Trimming cost V 5 bases and J 3 bases; bases outside gene matches: 13. CDR1 DFQATT and CDR2 SNEGSKA come from the germline V gene (reference sequence). This CDR3 spans 16 amino acids. The CDR3 protein is CSAWTSSLGRTDTQYF. The CDR3 DNA reads TGCAGTGCTTGGACTAGCTCCTTAGGAAGGACAGATACGCAGTATTTT.

The table lists this clonotype with many counts. The chain employs TRBV7-9 and TRBJ1-1, with D unclear. The CDR3 runs 13 residues. The V and J ends lost 4 bases and 11 bases respectively, with 17 bases between them. The germline V gene has CDR1 SEHNR and CDR2 FQNEAQ (reference sequence). CDR3 region: CASSWAQREAAFF. Written as DNA, the CDR3 is TGTGCCAGCAGCTGGGCTCAGAGGGAGGCGGCTTTCTTT.

This clonotype was recorded at least ten times. V gene TRBV7-9 combines with J gene TRBJ2-3, with a possible D match to TRBD2 (6 bases). Germline V gene data show CDR1 as SEHNR and CDR2 as FQNEAQ (reference sequence). The CDR3 length is 16 residues. The germline V and J ends were trimmed by 1 base and 0 bases, with 11 bases remaining between them. The DNA of the CDR3 is TGTGCCAGCAGCTTAGGAACCGGGGGAAGCACAGATACGCAGTATTTT. This gives the protein CASSLGTGGSTDTQYF.

This clonotype has a count of ten or more. V gene TRBV12-5 combines with J gene TRBJ2-3; TRBD2 matches 10 bases. This CDR3 has 16 residues. In germline, CDR1 is LGHNT, CDR2 FRNRAP. V trimming: 7 bases; J trimming: 4 bases; junction bases outside the gene matches: 11. The CDR3 DNA follows: TGTGCTAGTGCCCCCTGGAGCGGGGGGGCAGCAGATACGCAGTATTTT. Its translation: CASAPWSGGAADTQYF. The whole variable domain, remainder taken from reference TRBV12-5 and TRBJ2-3, is DARVTQTPRHKVTEMGQEVTMRCQPILGHNTVFWYRQTMMQGLELLAYFRNRAPLDDSGMPKDRFSAEMPDATLATLKIQPSEPRDSAVYFCASAPWSGGAADTQYFGPGTRLTVL.

There are many counts of this clonotype. This chain's CDR3 is CASSPAGVGYTF. CDR3 DNA: TGTGCCAGCAGCCCCGCGGGGGTGGGCTACACCTTC. The chain links TRBV7-3 to TRBJ1-2; D may be TRBD1 (5 bases). CDR1 SGHTA and CDR2 FQGTGA come from the germline V gene. Trimming stripped 5 bases from V and 8 bases from J, with 12 bases between. The CDR3 is made up of 12 amino acids. The complete variable domain, with remaining parts taken from reference TRBV7-3 and TRBJ1-2, reads GAGVSQTPSNKVTEKGKYVELRCDPISGHTALYWYRQSLGQGPEFLIYFQGTGAADDSGLPNDRFFAVRPEGSVSTLKIQRTERGDSAVYLCASSPAGVGYTFGSGTRLTVV.

The table lists this clonotype with many counts. The chain uses TRBV12-2 and TRBJ2-5; whether TRBD2, the table's D call, matches the DNA was not checked. TRBV12-2 counts as a pseudogene. This CDR3 has 20 amino acids. DNA of the CDR3: TGTGCAAGTCGCTTAATGCGGGAGGGCCCTGGGGAAAAAAATATGACGACCCAGTACTTC. This codes for CASRLMREGPGEKNMTTQYF.

This clonotype was counted at least ten times. The genes are TRBV7-9 and TRBJ2-7, with D possibly being TRBD1 (5 bases). V dropped 1 base and J dropped 1 base, with 11 bases sitting between them. The CDR3 runs 15 residues. Germline values: CDR1 SEHNR, CDR2 FQNEAQ (reference sequence). DNA for the CDR3: TGTGCCAGCAGCTTAGGAACAGCAGGGTCCTACGAGCAGTACTTC. Protein: CASSLGTAGSYEQYF.

This clonotype has at least ten counts. This chain links TRBV20-1 with TRBJ2-1; TRBD2 might be the D (6 bases). V lost 3 bases and J 7 bases, leaving 19 bases between the germline ends. Germline V gene sequence: CDR1 DFQATT, CDR2 SNEGSKA (reference sequence). This CDR3 is built from 15 residues. The CDR3 reads CSASTSGGAGNEQFF. DNA of the CDR3: TGCAGTGCTAGTACCTCGGGCGGGGCGGGGAATGAGCAGTTCTTC.

This clonotype was seen many times. The chain has TRBV5-1 and TRBJ1-1, with 8 bases lining up with TRBD1. Germline V gene lookup returns CDR1 SGHRS and CDR2 YFSETQ. Trimming took 4 bases from V and 5 from J; bases not matched to a gene: 7. CDR3 length: 14 amino acids. This CDR3 reads CASSMDRVGTEAFF. The CDR3 DNA reads TGCGCCAGCAGCATGGACAGGGTAGGGACTGAAGCTTTCTTT.

DNA for the CDR3: TGTGCCAGCTCCCGAACTCCTGCCAATTCACCCCTCCACTTT. Translation gives CASSRTPANSPLHF. V is TRBV6-1 and J is TRBJ1-6; D is unclear. The germline V and J ends were trimmed by 8 bases and 7 bases, with 15 bases remaining between them. The length of the CDR3 is 14 residues. Germline CDR1 and CDR2: MNHNS and SASEGT.

This clonotype was recorded many times. The rearrangement joins TRBV2 to TRBJ2-3, with TRBD2 matching 7 bases. This CDR3 has 15 residues. Losses at the gene ends were 7 bases for V and 3 bases for J; bases not matched to a gene: 10. Germline V gene data show CDR1 as SNHLY and CDR2 as FYNNEI. CDR3 protein: CASTVLAVSTDTQYF. CDR3 sequence (DNA): TGTGCCAGCACCGTGCTAGCGGTATCGACAGATACGCAGTATTTT.

This clonotype was counted ten times or more. The chain employs TRBV7-8 and TRBJ1-1; perhaps TRBD1 as D (5 bases). Germline CDR1 reads SGHVS; CDR2 reads FQNEAQ. The ends were cut back, 2 bases at V and 1 base at J, with 11 bases in the middle. The CDR3 sequence is 15 residues long. The CDR3 DNA reads TGTGCCAGCAGCTTATCGGGCAGGGCGAACACTGAAGCTTTCTTT. Protein sequence: CASSLSGRANTEAFF.

There are many counts of this clonotype. V is TRBV20-1 and J is TRBJ2-5; D not certain. The V and J ends lost 4 bases and 2 bases respectively, with 20 bases between them. Germline loops: CDR1 DFQATT, CDR2 SNEGSKA (reference sequence). There are 16 residues in the CDR3. CDR3 nucleotide sequence: TGCAGTGCTAAGGCCGAGCTCCCCGGCTGGCAAGAGACCCAGTACTTC. Residues: CSAKAELPGWQETQYF.

The table lists this clonotype with many counts. A junction boundary mismatches the germline segment, possibly from a read error. V is TRBV4-2 and J is TRBJ2-1; D remains unclear. Looked up from germline, CDR1 is LGHNA and CDR2 is YNFKEQ. The CDR3 is made up of 13 amino acids. The CDR3 here is CASSLLSSNEQFF. The CDR3 DNA reads as TGTGCCAGCAGCCTCCTTTCCTCCAATGAGCAGTTCTTC.

This clonotype has at least ten counts. The chain couples TRBV5-1 to TRBJ2-3; D is unclear. Trimming removed 0 bases at V and 1 base at J, with 6 bases between. This CDR3 spans 14 amino acids. Germline V gene data show CDR1 as SGHRS and CDR2 as YFSETQ. CDR3 loop: CASSLGPGTDTQYF. The CDR3 coding sequence is TGCGCCAGCAGCTTGGGGCCCGGCACAGATACGCAGTATTTT.

Many counts were recorded for this clonotype. V usage is TRBV6-6 and J usage is TRBJ2-5, with D unclear. CDR1 MNHNY and CDR2 SVGAGI come from the germline V gene (reference sequence). The CDR3 consists of 14 residues. The ends were cut back, 7 bases at V and 1 base at J, with 13 bases in the middle. In DNA, the CDR3 is TGTGCCAGCACCGTCCGGCGGCGCCAAGAGACCCAGTACTTC. Translated, it gives CASTVRRRQETQYF.